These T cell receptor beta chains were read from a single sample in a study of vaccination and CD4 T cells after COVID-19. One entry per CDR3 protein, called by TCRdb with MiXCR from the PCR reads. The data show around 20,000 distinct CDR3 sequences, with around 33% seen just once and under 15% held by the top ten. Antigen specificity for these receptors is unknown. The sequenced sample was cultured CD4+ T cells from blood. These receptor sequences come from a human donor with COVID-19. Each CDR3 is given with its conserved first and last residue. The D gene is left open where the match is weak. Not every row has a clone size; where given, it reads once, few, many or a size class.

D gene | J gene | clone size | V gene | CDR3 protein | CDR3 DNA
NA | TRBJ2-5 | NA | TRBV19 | CASSIDSGRGQETQYF | TGTGCCAGTAGTATAGACTCAGGGAGGGGGCAAGAGACCCAGTACTTC
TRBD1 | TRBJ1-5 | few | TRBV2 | CASGGGQPQHF | TGTGCCAGCGGAGGGGGCCAGCCCCAGCATTTT
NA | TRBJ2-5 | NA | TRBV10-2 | CASVQGIQETQYF | TGCGCCAGTGTACAGGGCATCCAAGAGACCCAGTACTTC
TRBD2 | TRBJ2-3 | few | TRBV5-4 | CASSLVSSGGPNTDTQYF | TGTGCCAGCAGCTTGGTGTCTAGCGGGGGCCCTAACACAGATACGCAGTATTTT
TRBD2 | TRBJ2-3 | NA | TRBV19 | CASSPQKRGGSTDTQYF | TGTGCCAGTAGTCCCCAAAAGCGGGGGGGTAGCACAGATACGCAGTATTTT
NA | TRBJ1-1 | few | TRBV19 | CASSIRGAMNTEAFF | TGTGCCAGTAGTATTAGGGGGGCAATGAACACTGAAGCTTTCTTT
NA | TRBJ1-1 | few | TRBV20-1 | CSAEHSTEAFF | TGCAGTGCCGAGCACAGCACTGAAGCTTTCTTT
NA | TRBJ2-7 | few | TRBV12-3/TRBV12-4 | CASSFRDYEQYF | TGTGCCAGCAGTTTTCGGGATTACGAGCAGTACTTC
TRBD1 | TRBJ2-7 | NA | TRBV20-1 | CSASPGTGGSYEQYF | TGCAGTGCTAGCCCCGGGACAGGGGGATCCTACGAGCAGTACTTC
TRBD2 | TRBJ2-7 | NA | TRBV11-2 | CASSLVRRGGYEQYF | TGTGCCAGCAGCTTAGTGAGACGGGGAGGGTACGAGCAGTACTTC
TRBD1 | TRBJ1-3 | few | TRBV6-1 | CASSLQGPPGNTIYF | TGTGCCAGCAGCCTACAGGGGCCGCCTGGAAACACCATATATTTT
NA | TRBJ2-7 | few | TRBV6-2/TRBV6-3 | CASSYASYEQYF | TGTGCCAGCAGTTACGCCTCCTACGAGCAGTACTTC
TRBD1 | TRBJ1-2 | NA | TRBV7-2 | CASSPGQGGGYTF | TGTGCCAGCAGCCCGGGACAGGGCGGCGGCTACACCTTC
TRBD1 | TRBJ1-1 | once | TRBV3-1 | CASRGQGKLTEAFF | TGTGCCAGCAGGGGACAGGGTAAACTCACTGAAGCTTTCTTT
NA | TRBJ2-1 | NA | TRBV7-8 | CASSLLRDSAYNEQFF | TGTGCCAGCAGCTTGCTCCGGGACTCTGCCTACAATGAGCAGTTCTTC
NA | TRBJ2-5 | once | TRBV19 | CASSLNRGLQGTQYF | TGTGCCAGTAGTCTTAACAGGGGACTCCAAGGGACCCAGTACTTC
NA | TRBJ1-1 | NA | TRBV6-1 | CASSKGLVNTEAFF | TGTGCCAGCAGTAAGGGGTTGGTGAACACTGAAGCTTTCTTT
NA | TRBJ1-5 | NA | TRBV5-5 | CASSLVSGNQPQHF | TGTGCCAGCAGCTTGGTGTCAGGGAATCAGCCCCAGCATTTT
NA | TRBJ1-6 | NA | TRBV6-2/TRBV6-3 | CASREDANSPLHF | TGTGCCAGCAGGGAGGACGCAAATTCACCCCTCCACTTT
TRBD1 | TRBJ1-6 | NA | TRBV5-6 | CASSGGQGVGHSPLHF | TGTGCCAGCAGCGGAGGACAGGGGGTCGGTCATTCACCCCTCCACTTT
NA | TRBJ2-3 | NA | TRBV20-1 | CSARGAASSPDTQYF | TGCAGTGCTAGGGGGGCGGCGAGCTCCCCAGATACGCAGTATTTT
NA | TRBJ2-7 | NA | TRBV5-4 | CASSRQDSLSYEQYF | TGTGCCAGCAGCCGTCAGGACAGTTTATCCTACGAGCAGTACTTC
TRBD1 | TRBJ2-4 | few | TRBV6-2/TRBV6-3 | CASKESGGLGKNIQYF | TGTGCCAGCAAGGAATCAGGGGGTCTGGGCAAAAACATTCAGTACTTC
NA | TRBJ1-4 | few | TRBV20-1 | CSARDSRDPTNEKLFF | TGCAGTGCTAGAGATTCGCGCGATCCAACTAATGAAAAACTGTTTTTT
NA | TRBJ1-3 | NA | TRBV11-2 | CASSLEQGSGNTIYF | TGTGCCAGCAGCTTAGAGCAGGGCTCTGGAAACACCATATATTTT
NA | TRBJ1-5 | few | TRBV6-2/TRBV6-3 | CASTDPTGQPQHF | TGTGCCAGCACCGACCCTACAGGGCAGCCCCAGCATTTT
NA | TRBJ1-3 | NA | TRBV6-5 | CASSYSGDGRRDTIYF | TGTGCCAGCAGTTACTCGGGGGACGGGCGCCGGGACACCATATATTTT
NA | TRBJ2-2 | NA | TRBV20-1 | CSARVGVETGELFF | TGCAGTGCTAGAGTAGGGGTTGAGACCGGGGAGCTGTTTTTT
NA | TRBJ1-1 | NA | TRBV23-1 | CASSLQNLRDDGEAFF | TGCGCCAGCAGTCTTCAAAACTTACGGGATGACGGTGAAGCTTTCTTT
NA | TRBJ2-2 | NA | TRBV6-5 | CASSYVRYTGELFF | TGTGCCAGCAGTTACGTTCGATACACCGGGGAGCTGTTTTTT
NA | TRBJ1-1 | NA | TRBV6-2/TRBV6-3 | CTSSYEGGNTEAFF | TGTACCAGCAGCTACGAGGGGGGCAACACTGAAGCTTTCTTT
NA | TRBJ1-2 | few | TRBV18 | CASSPDALYGYTF | TGTGCCAGCTCACCGGACGCCTTATATGGCTACACCTTC
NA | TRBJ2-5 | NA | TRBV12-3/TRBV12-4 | CASSNTYQETQYF | TGTGCCAGCAGCAACACGTACCAAGAGACCCAGTACTTC
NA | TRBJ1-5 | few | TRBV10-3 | CAISESRGANQPQHF | TGTGCCATCAGTGAGTCTAGGGGGGCCAATCAGCCCCAGCATTTT
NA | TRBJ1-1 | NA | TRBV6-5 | CASSYLQGSTEAFF | TGTGCCAGCAGTTACTTACAGGGTTCCACTGAAGCTTTCTTT
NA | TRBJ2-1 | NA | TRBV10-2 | CAATGSSRREEQFF | TGCGCCGCTACCGGGTCTTCCAGAAGGGAGGAGCAGTTCTTC
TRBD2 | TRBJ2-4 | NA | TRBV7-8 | CASTPGGGKNIQYF | TGTGCCAGCACCCCGGGGGGAGGCAAAAACATTCAGTACTTC
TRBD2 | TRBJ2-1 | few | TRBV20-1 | CSARDGQRGGYNEQFF | TGCAGTGCTAGAGATGGGCAGCGGGGGGGTTACAATGAGCAGTTCTTC
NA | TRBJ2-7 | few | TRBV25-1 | CASKGHPSSYEQYF | TGTGCCAGCAAGGGACACCCGAGCTCCTACGAGCAGTACTTC
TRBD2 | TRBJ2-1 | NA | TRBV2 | CASSGRAGGQNEQFF | TGTGCCAGCAGTGGGCGAGCGGGGGGGCAAAATGAGCAGTTCTTC
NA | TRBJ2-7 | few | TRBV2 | CASSGRTSHEQYF | TGTGCCAGCAGCGGCCGGACAAGTCACGAGCAGTACTTC
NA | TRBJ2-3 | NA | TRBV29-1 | CSATLGSTDTQYF | TGCAGCGCCACACTAGGGAGCACAGATACGCAGTATTTT
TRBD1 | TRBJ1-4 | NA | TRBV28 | CASRVGQAGGEKLFF | TGTGCCAGCAGGGTCGGACAGGCCGGGGGTGAAAAACTGTTTTTT